These 22 T cell receptor beta chains came from one sample sequenced in a study of shared clonotypes between healthy human individuals. The protocol was immunoSEQ multiplex PCR, while the TCRdb copy is restricted to in-frame clones and leaves out a portion. Of fewer than 850,000 clones in the sample, less than 95% are singletons; the top ten hold 34%. Sequenced sample: memory CD8+ T cells from PBMCs. Described subset: CD45RO+ cells pooled with CCR7-negative TemRA cells. These TCRs come from a man younger than 35 in good health. Some clones in this sample may be carry-over from other donors' samples.

This chain links TRBV5-8 with TRBJ2-1, with D possibly matching TRBD1 (5 bases). There are 15 residues in the CDR3. Germline CDR1 is SGHTS and CDR2 is YDEGEE. Trimming stripped 4 bases from V and 3 bases from J, with 14 bases between. CDR3 DNA: TGTGCCAGCAGCCCTGGACAAACAAACTACAATGAGCAGTTCTTC. This encodes CASSPGQTNYNEQFF.

V is TRBV5-4 and J is TRBJ2-7, with 7 positions matching TRBD1. CDR1 is SGHNT and CDR2 is YYREEE in the germline V gene (reference sequence). The CDR3 runs 15 residues. The V and J ends lost 3 bases and 2 bases, in that order; junction bases with no gene match: 8. The DNA of the CDR3 is TGTGCCAGCAGCTGGGGGTTGGGACAGACCTACGAGCAGTACTTC. It codes for CASSWGLGQTYEQYF.

The chain joins TRBV7-2 to TRBJ2-5; 8 bases line up with TRBD1. The CDR3 extends over 16 amino acids. The V gene's germline CDR1 is SGHTA and CDR2 FQGNSA. With 1 base clipped from V and 5 bases from J, the junction kept 9 bases outside the gene matches. The CDR3 coding sequence is TGTGCCAGCAGCTTAGGAGGGCAGGGGGCTTGGGAGACCCAGTACTTC. Translation gives CASSLGGQGAWETQYF.

The V and J genes are TRBV5-1 and TRBJ1-1; 7 positions match TRBD1. Germline-derived CDR1 and CDR2 are SGHRS and YFSETQ. V was clipped by 4 bases and J by 0 bases; unmatched bases: 9. The CDR3 has 16 residues. The CDR3 loop reads CASSAQPGQMNTEAFF. For the CDR3, the DNA is TGCGCCAGCAGCGCGCAACCGGGACAGATGAACACTGAAGCTTTCTTT.

This chain connects TRBV5-1 to TRBJ1-1, with 8 bases identical to TRBD1. Germline V CDR1 and CDR2: SGHRS, YFSETQ. V dropped 4 bases and J dropped 7; count of bases not matched to a gene: 9. This CDR3 has 14 amino acids. CDR3 region: CASSATGGGIEAFF. For the CDR3, the DNA is TGCGCCAGCAGCGCCACAGGGGGAGGAATTGAAGCTTTCTTT.

This chain uses TRBV5-1 with TRBJ2-1; 7 nucleotides align to TRBD2. Germline V lookup: CDR1 SGHRS, CDR2 YFSETQ. CDR3 length: 17 residues. V lost 2 bases to trimming and J lost 0 bases; unmatched junction nucleotides: 8. This CDR3 is CASSFGLAAYSYNEQFF. CDR3 in DNA: TGCGCCAGCAGCTTCGGGCTAGCGGCATACTCCTACAATGAGCAGTTCTTC.

The CDR3 loop reads CASSPLTGSSYNEQFF. Written as DNA, the CDR3 is TGTGCCAGCAGCCCCCTAACGGGAAGCTCCTACAATGAGCAGTTCTTC. The chain joins TRBV7-9 to TRBJ2-1; TRBD2 might be the D (5 bases). The V gene's germline CDR1 is SEHNR and CDR2 FQNEAQ (reference sequence). CDR3 size: 16 residues. V gave up 5 bases and J gave up 0 bases, with 14 bases separating them.

This clone was recorded a few times. The J gene is TRBJ1-2, the V gene TRBV7-8; possibly TRBD1 for D (5 bases). The germline V gene encodes CDR1 SGHVS and CDR2 FQNEAQ. The CDR3 consists of 16 residues. Trimming took 1 base from V and 2 from J, leaving 14 bases between them. This CDR3 is CASSLGADGGNYGYTF. The CDR3 nucleotides read TGTGCCAGCAGCTTAGGGGCCGACGGGGGGAACTATGGCTACACCTTC.

The V and J genes are TRBV7-9 and TRBJ2-7; unclear D gene. CDR3 length: 13 amino acids. CDR1 SEHNR and CDR2 FQNEAQ come from the germline V gene (reference sequence). Trimming cost V 5 bases and J 2 bases, with 10 bases left between them. The CDR3: CASSPDLAYEQYF. In nucleotides, the CDR3 is TGTGCCAGCAGCCCAGACTTGGCCTACGAGCAGTACTTC.

The chain links TRBV25-1 to TRBJ2-1; D is possibly TRBD1 (6 bases). The CDR3 contains 14 residues. V was clipped by 7 bases and J by 0 bases, with 10 bases between them. Germline V gene lookup returns CDR1 MGHDK and CDR2 SYGVNS. CDR3 loop: CASTDSSSYNEQFF. CDR3 coding DNA: TGTGCCAGCACGGACAGCAGCTCCTACAATGAGCAGTTCTTC.

The count of this clone is one. V gene TRBV5-4 combines with J gene TRBJ2-7; 14 bases are a match to TRBD2. The CDR3 runs to 17 residues. Germline V gene lookup returns CDR1 SGHNT and CDR2 YYREEE (reference sequence). V trimming: 1 base; J trimming: 7 bases; junction bases outside the gene matches: 10. This CDR3 is CASSLRTSGRRPGEQYF. CDR3 bases: TGTGCCAGCAGCTTGCGGACTAGCGGGAGGCGCCCGGGTGAGCAGTACTTC.

The chain uses TRBV27 and TRBJ2-1, with 7 bases lining up with TRBD1. Losses at the gene ends were 4 bases for V and 9 bases for J; bases not matched to a gene: 3. This CDR3 is 12 amino acids long. CDR1 MNHEY and CDR2 SMNVEV come from the germline V gene (reference sequence). The CDR3 spells CASSYTGVEQFF. DNA for the CDR3: TGTGCCAGCAGTTATACAGGGGTTGAGCAGTTCTTC.

This clone occurred once. This sequence joins TRBV7-2 and TRBJ2-7; 9 bases map to TRBD2. The CDR3 is made up of 17 amino acids. The germline V gene encodes CDR1 SGHTA and CDR2 FQGNSA. V lost 2 bases, J lost 4 bases, and 12 bases stayed unmatched. CDR3 coding DNA: TGTGCCAGCAGCTTACCGCGGGAGGGCCTTAAGCTGTACGAGCAGTACTTC. This encodes CASSLPREGLKLYEQYF.

The V and J genes are TRBV6-6 and TRBJ1-1; D is unclear. CDR1 MNHNY and CDR2 SVGAGI come from the germline V gene (reference sequence). The CDR3 covers 14 residues. Trimming pared 5 bases from V and 5 bases from J, leaving 15 bases between. DNA of the CDR3: TGTGCCAGCAGTCCCGGGGTCTTAGGGACTGAAGCTTTCTTT. Translation gives CASSPGVLGTEAFF.

This clone was seen just once. The chain recombines TRBV19 with TRBJ2-1, with D unclear. The CDR3 runs to 11 residues. Germline values: CDR1 LNHDA, CDR2 SQIVND (reference sequence). Trimming took off 2 bases at V and 14 bases at J, with 10 bases between the two ends. CDR3 bases: TGTGCCAGTAGTATATCTGGCTGGAAGTTCTTC. Its protein is CASSISGWKFF.

The chain employs TRBV29-1 and TRBJ2-4, with unresolved D. V lost 1 base and J 1 base, leaving 5 bases between the germline ends. The germline gives CDR1 SQVTM, CDR2 ANQGSEA. CDR3 size: 13 residues. The CDR3 spells CSVEGGAKNIQYF. Here the CDR3 DNA reads TGCAGCGTTGAAGGTGGGGCCAAAAACATTCAGTACTTC. The variable domain in full, completed from reference TRBV29-1 and TRBJ2-4, reads SAVISQKPSRDICQRGTSLTIQCQVDSQVTMMFWYRQQPGQSLTLIATANQGSEATYESGFVIDKFPISRPNLTFSTLTVSNMSPEDSSIYLCSVEGGAKNIQYFGAGTRLSVL.

This rearrangement joins TRBV5-6 to TRBJ2-7, with D possibly being TRBD2 (6 bases). The germline V gene encodes CDR1 SGHDT and CDR2 YYEEEE. The germline V and J ends were trimmed by 4 bases and 0 bases, with 8 bases remaining between them. The CDR3 runs to 13 residues. This CDR3 is CASSVGSSYEQYF. DNA of the CDR3: TGTGCCAGCAGCGTCGGGAGCTCCTACGAGCAGTACTTC.

The chain is built from TRBV28 and TRBJ2-7, with a weak D call TRBD2 (6 bases). V was clipped by 3 bases and J by 2 bases, with 14 bases between them. CDR1 MDHEN and CDR2 SYDVKM come from the germline V gene. The length of the CDR3 is 15 residues. The CDR3 coding sequence is TGTGCCAGCAGTTTCCCCCTTGGGGGGACCTACGAGCAGTACTTC. Its translation is CASSFPLGGTYEQYF.

Of note for this clone: Other DNA sequences of this sample code for an identical CDR3. The gene calls are TRBV2 and TRBJ1-2, with D hard to call. CDR1 SNHLY and CDR2 FYNNEI come from the germline V gene. V lost 1 base and J lost 1, with 4 bases in between. The CDR3 has 13 amino acids. The chain's CDR3 is CASSEEDNYGYTF. DNA of the CDR3: TGTGCCAGCAGTGAAGAGGATAACTATGGCTACACCTTC.

The gene calls are TRBV2 and TRBJ2-7, with TRBD2 as a possible D gene (6 bases). V was pared by 6 bases and J by 2 bases, with 20 bases between. Germline CDR1 SNHLY, CDR2 FYNNEI. The length of the CDR3 is 16 residues. In DNA, the CDR3 is TGTGCCAGCAGATTCGGACAATGGGACTCCACCTACGAGCAGTACTTC. It specifies CASRFGQWDSTYEQYF.

The J gene is TRBJ2-7, the V gene TRBV6-4; possible D gene TRBD1, 7 bases. With 6 bases removed from V and 1 base from J, the gap between germline ends came to 13 bases. CDR3 length equals 14 residues. Germline V gives CDR1 MRHNA, CDR2 SNTAGT. CDR3 in amino acids: CASSPTGRSYEQYF. In DNA, the CDR3 is TGTGCCAGCAGCCCGACAGGGAGGTCCTACGAGCAGTACTTC.

CDR3 bases: TGTGCCAGCACCCCCTCTAGCGGGAGCTCCTACGAGCAGTACTTC. Protein sequence: CASTPSSGSSYEQYF. The chain joins TRBV27 to TRBJ2-7, with 10 bases lining up with TRBD2. V shed 7 bases and J 0 bases; nucleotides not matched to a gene: 6. This CDR3 has 15 amino acids. The germline V gene has CDR1 MNHEY and CDR2 SMNVEV (reference sequence).